This TCR beta chain came from a study of blood T cell repertoires in COVID-19. After removal of 2 bases from V and 7 bases from J, the junction contained 11 bases not matched to a gene. CDR3 length: 16 residues. CDR1 SGHRS and CDR2 YFSETQ come from the germline V gene. Original processing methods: Counts of nucleated cells, estimated from reference gene primer amplification, were obtained. Generated by immunoSEQ multiplex PCR, the TCRdb table keeps only in-frame clones and is missing some. V, J and clone size derive from that table, while D and trimming were established from the DNA sequence. This table holds more than 100,000 clones, roughly 84% found once.

The TCR originated in a man in his sixties with acute or convalescent COVID-19. Sample: peripheral blood. The chain carries TRBV5-1 and TRBJ2-2; 7 nucleotides line up with TRBD1. The CDR3 nucleotides are TGCGCCAGCAGCTTAGGAAGAGGGGGCGGCAGCGGGGAGCTGTTTTTT. Encoded protein: CASSLGRGGGSGELFF.